This T cell receptor (beta chain) was captured by sequencing in a study of T cell responses to AZD1222 COVID-19 vaccine (dated by TCRdb to the early 2020s). For the study in its entirety: TCR sequencing was performed for fewer than 250 trial participants, of whom some 200 were given two doses of AZD1222 and around 25 were given two doses of MenACWY control vaccine. Trial participants were enrolled by age into subgroups of 18-55, 56-69 and 70-plus years, and 148, 28 and 57 TCR-sequenced participants, respectively, were included in these subgroups.

A word on this clone: The clone's antigen remains unknown. Base qualities are not at hand, and no much larger clone is one base apart. The sample has other DNA sequences that encode this CDR3 too.

The CDR3 regions of human TCRbeta chains were analyzed by immunosequencing. From the authors' description of their analysis: Repertoire TCRs were checked for matches against a reference library of SARS-CoV-2-specific TCRs that had been generated using the MIRA antigen-specificity platform. Breadth was defined as the fraction of unique TCRs that were SARS-CoV-2-associated, and depth was defined as the fraction of total T cells that were SARS-CoV-2-associated. Each spike-specific TCR was assigned to its reactive spike region and to a CD4 or CD8 class using the MIRA data. Log10-transformed breadth and depth values were compared by one-way ANOVA with Sidak's multiple comparisons tests. TCRdb took over this immuneACCESS table, retaining in-frame rearrangements with V and J assigned. Such tables are incomplete; in checked studies, under half of the missing clones stem from an unresolved V gene, and the remainder is unexplained. V, J and clone size are taken as reported in that table, and D and trimming were inferred from the DNA itself. Within this sample are 70,000 to 95,000 clones, with roughly 88% of them counted one time only. The ten largest clones take up roughly 4.5% of the sample.

The time point label corresponds to: baseline before first vaccination. In light of the paper, this sample's treatment or condition label describes: meningococcal conjugate vaccine given as trial control. Samples from vaccinated people were obtained from the UK trials COV001 and COV002, which included a single-blind randomized controlled phase 2/3 trial of AZD1222 (ChAdOx1 nCoV-19) in healthy adults. Trial participant PBMC samples were collected at day 0 and day 28 after the second dose for TCRbeta chain sequencing. The CDR3 sequence holds 13 residues, the cysteine and phenylalanine included. Only the CDR3 DNA stays, 39 bases, in frame from base 1. CDR1 and CDR2 were assigned from the germline V gene as MDHEN and SYDVKM. V is cut by 1 base and J by 3 bases, and the space between the germline ends is 7 bases. Overall study outcomes, separate from this receptor: Conclusions about previously exposed vaccinees were limited because only six or seven AZD1222 recipients were SARS-CoV-2 seropositive at baseline. CD4 TCRs associated with the vaccine covered the entire spike protein, and the dominant responses were in regions 160-218 and 743-854. In the small 56-69-year group, the increase in depth fell short of significance, most likely because of low power. After two AZD1222 doses, both the breadth and the depth of spike-specific TCRs were significantly higher than at day 0 and than in MenACWY recipients. Participants were mostly white British, with more females than males. The authors suggested clonal diversity may have been underestimated. Nearly half of unique spike-specific TCRs reportedly recognized epitopes outside regions mutated in the B.1.351 and B.1.1.7 variants. Because no day 14 peak-response samples were available, repertoires were characterized only after the peak T cell response.

The sample in question was peripheral blood, obtained on day 0 of MenACWY control vaccination. The rearrangement combines TRBV28 with TRBJ2-7; the D gene is unclear. The TCR originated in an adult in good health. CDR3 reads: CASSLLGSYEQYF. The DNA sequence follows: TGTGCCAGCAGTTTATTGGGCAGCTACGAGCAGTACTTC. Supplemented by the reference TRBV28 and TRBJ2-7 proteins around the CDR3, the complete variable domain is DVKVTQSSRYLVKRTGEKVFLECVQDMDHENMFWYRQDPGLGLRLIYFSYDVKMKEKGDIPEGYSVSREKKERFSLILESASTNQTSMYLCASSLLGSYEQYFGPGTRLTVT.